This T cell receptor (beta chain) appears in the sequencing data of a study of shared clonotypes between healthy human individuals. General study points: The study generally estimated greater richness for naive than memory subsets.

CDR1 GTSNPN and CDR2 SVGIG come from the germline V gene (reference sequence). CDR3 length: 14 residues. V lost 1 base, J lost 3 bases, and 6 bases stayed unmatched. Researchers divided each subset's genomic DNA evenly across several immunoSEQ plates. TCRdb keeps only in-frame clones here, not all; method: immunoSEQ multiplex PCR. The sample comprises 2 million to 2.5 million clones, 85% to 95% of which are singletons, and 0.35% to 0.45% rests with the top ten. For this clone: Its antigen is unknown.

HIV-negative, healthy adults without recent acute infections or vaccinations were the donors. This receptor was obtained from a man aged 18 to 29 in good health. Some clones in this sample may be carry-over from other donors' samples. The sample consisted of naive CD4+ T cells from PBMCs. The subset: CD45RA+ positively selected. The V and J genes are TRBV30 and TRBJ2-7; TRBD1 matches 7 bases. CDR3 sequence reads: CAWSEAGGFYEQYF. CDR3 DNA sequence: TGTGCCTGGAGTGAGGCAGGGGGTTTCTACGAGCAGTACTTC.